This T cell receptor beta chain is from a study of OX40 agonist ivuxolimab in advanced cancers. Patients with autoimmune history or systemic immunosuppression were excluded. Clones were sequenced by immunoSEQ multiplex PCR, and TCRdb holds only the in-frame ones, with some missing. The sample includes 75,000 to 90,000 clones, roughly 92% of them seen just once. V was trimmed by 6 bases and J by 0 bases, leaving 11 bases between them. The CDR3 totals 14 residues. CDR1 is LNHDA, CDR2 SQIVND, per germline (reference sequence). V is TRBV19 and J is TRBJ2-5; no definite D call. This sequence originates from an adult with an advanced solid tumor such as melanoma, head and neck, liver or kidney cancer. Sample: CD4+ or CD8+ T cells sorted from blood, taken in a trial of the OX40 agonist ivuxolimab. The CDR3 DNA sequence: TGTGCCAGTAGGGGCGCCGGCTACCAAGAGACCCAGTACTTC. Translating gives CASRGAGYQETQYF.